A selection of T cell receptor beta chains follows, all from one sample in a study of cytomegalovirus exposure and HLA in healthy donors. Profiling relied on immunoSEQ multiplex PCR, and the TCRdb table lists in-frame clones only, not all of them. The sample gives some 120,000 clones, 74% of which show up once; 3% to 5% is in the top ten. Input material: PBMCs. The receptors shown here come from a man between 40 and 49 years old in good health and CMV-seropositive. The CDR3 runs from the conserved cysteine through the conserved F or W. D genes are given only for firm matches. The size entry is marked missing in some rows and otherwise reads once, few, many or a size class.

D gene: .; V gene: TRBV12-5; clone size: .; J gene: TRBJ2-3; CDR3 DNA: TGTGCTAGTGGTTTGGAACCTTACAGGGCTAGCACAGATACGCAGTATTTT; CDR3 protein: CASGLEPYRASTDTQYF
D gene: TRBD1; V gene: TRBV5-1; clone size: .; J gene: TRBJ2-3; CDR3 DNA: TGCGCCAGCAGCCCTACAGGGGGCGCGGGCACAGATACGCAGTATTTT; CDR3 protein: CASSPTGGAGTDTQYF
D gene: TRBD1; V gene: TRBV25-1; clone size: .; J gene: TRBJ1-6; CDR3 DNA: TGTGCCAGCAGATGGGACAGGGATAATTCACCCCTCCACTTT; CDR3 protein: CASRWDRDNSPLHF
D gene: TRBD2; V gene: TRBV29-1; clone size: .; J gene: TRBJ2-1; CDR3 DNA: TGCAGCGTCCTGACTAGCGGGGGTTCTCTTAGAAGCTCCTACAATGAGCAGTTCTTC; CDR3 protein: CSVLTSGGSLRSSYNEQFF
D gene: TRBD1; V gene: TRBV5-1; clone size: .; J gene: TRBJ1-1; CDR3 DNA: TGCGCCAGCAGCTCAACTTCGACAGGGCTTAACACTGAAGCTTTCTTT; CDR3 protein: CASSSTSTGLNTEAFF
D gene: TRBD1; V gene: TRBV27; clone size: .; J gene: TRBJ1-2; CDR3 DNA: TGTGCCAGCAGTCCCGGGACAGTCTATGGCTACACCTTC; CDR3 protein: CASSPGTVYGYTF
D gene: .; V gene: TRBV28; clone size: few; J gene: TRBJ2-7; CDR3 DNA: TGTGCCAGCAGTTTTCCCAGGCCGATCTACGAGCAGTACTTC; CDR3 protein: CASSFPRPIYEQYF
D gene: TRBD1; V gene: TRBV29-1; clone size: few; J gene: TRBJ1-4; CDR3 DNA: TGCAGCGCCCGACGGTGGACAGGACGATCAATGGAAAAACTGTTTTTT; CDR3 protein: CSARRWTGRSMEKLFF
D gene: .; V gene: TRBV19; clone size: .; J gene: TRBJ2-7; CDR3 DNA: TGTGCCAGTAGTATTAAAGCGGAGGCGTTATACGAGCAGTACTTC; CDR3 protein: CASSIKAEALYEQYF
D gene: .; V gene: TRBV7-2; clone size: .; J gene: TRBJ2-3; CDR3 DNA: TGTGCCAGCAGCTTGCGTCAGGGTGGAGGGAGGACAGATACGCAGTATTTT; CDR3 protein: CASSLRQGGGRTDTQYF
D gene: TRBD1; V gene: TRBV9; clone size: few; J gene: TRBJ2-5; CDR3 DNA: TGTGCCAGCAGCGCGACAGGGGGCGCGGAGACCCAGTACTTC; CDR3 protein: CASSATGGAETQYF
D gene: .; V gene: TRBV27; clone size: .; J gene: TRBJ1-1; CDR3 DNA: TGTGCCAGCAGTTCCTGGGGCAACACTGAAGCTTTCTTT; CDR3 protein: CASSSWGNTEAFF
D gene: TRBD1; V gene: TRBV5-1; clone size: .; J gene: TRBJ2-7; CDR3 DNA: TGCGCCAGCAGCTTGGAAGGGACAGGGTCCTACGAGCAGTACTTC; CDR3 protein: CASSLEGTGSYEQYF
D gene: TRBD1; V gene: TRBV5-6; clone size: once; J gene: TRBJ2-2; CDR3 DNA: TGTGCCAGCAGCCCCGGACAGGGCATTGACACCGGGGAGCTGTTTTTT; CDR3 protein: CASSPGQGIDTGELFF
D gene: TRBD2; V gene: TRBV2; clone size: .; J gene: TRBJ2-3; CDR3 DNA: TGTGCCAGCAGTTCCCCGGGACTAGGCACAGATACGCAGTATTTT; CDR3 protein: CASSSPGLGTDTQYF
D gene: .; V gene: TRBV4-3; clone size: .; J gene: TRBJ1-5; CDR3 DNA: TGCGCCAGCAGCCAAGAAGCGGATCGGCCCCAGCATTTT; CDR3 protein: CASSQEADRPQHF
D gene: .; V gene: TRBV18; clone size: .; J gene: TRBJ1-4; CDR3 DNA: TGTGCCAGCTCAACCGAGGATGAAAAACTGTTTTTT; CDR3 protein: CASSTEDEKLFF
D gene: .; V gene: TRBV19; clone size: .; J gene: TRBJ1-5; CDR3 DNA: TGTGCCAGTAGTCCCGACAGCTACAATCAGCCCCAGCATTTT; CDR3 protein: CASSPDSYNQPQHF
D gene: TRBD1; V gene: TRBV6-4; clone size: .; J gene: TRBJ2-7; CDR3 DNA: TGTGCCAGCAGTCCCCTCGCCGGGACAGTCCTCTCCGAGCAGTACTTC; CDR3 protein: CASSPLAGTVLSEQYF
D gene: TRBD1; V gene: TRBV27; clone size: .; J gene: TRBJ1-1; CDR3 DNA: TGTGCCAGCAGTAAGGACAGGGTTTCTGAAGCTTTCTTT; CDR3 protein: CASSKDRVSEAFF
D gene: TRBD1; V gene: TRBV2; clone size: .; J gene: TRBJ2-7; CDR3 DNA: TGTGCCAGCGGCCCCCGGACAGGCTACGAGCAGTACTTC; CDR3 protein: CASGPRTGYEQYF
D gene: .; V gene: TRBV29-1; clone size: .; J gene: TRBJ1-4; CDR3 DNA: TGCAGCGTTCAAGGGCAGGGTGATGAAAAACTGTTTTTT; CDR3 protein: CSVQGQGDEKLFF
D gene: .; V gene: TRBV21-1; clone size: few; J gene: TRBJ1-6; CDR3 DNA: TGTGCCAGCAGCAAAGGGGACAGGGGAAAGTATAATTCACCCCTCCACTTT; CDR3 protein: CASSKGDRGKYNSPLHF
D gene: TRBD1; V gene: TRBV9; clone size: .; J gene: TRBJ1-2; CDR3 DNA: TGTGCCAGCAGCGTAGCTGCAGGGGGCCTTCTCTATGGCTACACCTTC; CDR3 protein: CASSVAAGGLLYGYTF
D gene: .; V gene: TRBV9; clone size: .; J gene: TRBJ1-2; CDR3 DNA: TGTGCCAGCAGCTTCCAAGGGGCTGAGGGCTACACCTTC; CDR3 protein: CASSFQGAEGYTF
D gene: .; V gene: TRBV10-3; clone size: .; J gene: TRBJ2-3; CDR3 DNA: TGTGCCACCACCCGGGACATATCCACAGATACGCAGTATTTT; CDR3 protein: CATTRDISTDTQYF
D gene: .; V gene: TRBV6-5; clone size: .; J gene: TRBJ1-5; CDR3 DNA: TGTGCCAGCAGTTACTATGCGGTGGGGCCCCAGCATTTT; CDR3 protein: CASSYYAVGPQHF
D gene: .; V gene: TRBV5-4; clone size: .; J gene: TRBJ2-7; CDR3 DNA: TGTGCCAGCAGCTTGGACAGGGTAGAGTACTTC; CDR3 protein: CASSLDRVEYF
D gene: TRBD2; V gene: TRBV9; clone size: .; J gene: TRBJ2-1; CDR3 DNA: TGTGCCAGCAGCGCCAAAAACCCGGGACTAGCATCCGAGCAGTTCTTC; CDR3 protein: CASSAKNPGLASEQFF
D gene: TRBD1; V gene: TRBV5-1; clone size: .; J gene: TRBJ1-6; CDR3 DNA: TGCGCCAGCAGCTTGGGTGAACAGGGGAGGCACTCACCCCTCCACTTT; CDR3 protein: CASSLGEQGRHSPLHF
D gene: .; V gene: TRBV5-1; clone size: .; J gene: TRBJ2-1; CDR3 DNA: TGCGCCAGCAGCTTGGCCCCAGACTCCTACAATGAGCAGTTCTTC; CDR3 protein: CASSLAPDSYNEQFF
D gene: TRBD1; V gene: TRBV19; clone size: .; J gene: TRBJ1-2; CDR3 DNA: TGTGCCAGTAGAGGGACCCGGGACAGGGGGCCCAATAACTATGGCTACACCTTC; CDR3 protein: CASRGTRDRGPNNYGYTF